This T cell receptor (beta chain) was sequenced during a study of T cells in Graves' hyperthyroidism and ophthalmopathy. The investigators amplified TCR beta CDR3 regions from RNA transcripts. The HTBI primer set drove a first-round RT-PCR of the TCR CDR3. TCRdb re-derived calls from the multiplex PCR reads in MiXCR, one entry per CDR3 protein. The data hold 530,000 or so distinct CDR3 sequences, with about 43% observed a single time. This clonotype was counted a single time. These patients, aged 18 to 65, had recently diagnosed hyperthyroidism lasting under 2 months. Sequenced: peripheral blood or thyroid tissue (not recorded which). The source of this sequence is a young woman with Graves' hyperthyroidism.

CDR3 residues: CSVESDRGTEAFF. The DNA for the CDR3 is TGCAGCGTTGAATCGGACAGGGGAACTGAAGCTTTCTTT. The rearrangement uses TRBV29-1 and TRBJ1-1; 9 bases fit TRBD1. This CDR3 comprises 13 residues. Trimming took 2 bases from V and 5 from J; bases not matched to a gene: 3. CDR1 and CDR2 from the germline V gene are SQVTM and ANQGSEA. Drawing the rest from reference TRBV29-1 and TRBJ1-1, the complete variable domain is SAVISQKPSRDICQRGTSLTIQCQVDSQVTMMFWYRQQPGQSLTLIATANQGSEATYESGFVIDKFPISRPNLTFSTLTVSNMSPEDSSIYLCSVESDRGTEAFFGQGTRLTVV.